One and the same sample provided the 12 T cell receptor beta chains below, sequenced in a study of neurological immune-mediated disorders. Each CDR3 protein gets one entry after TCRdb re-called the 5' RACE reads with MiXCR. The table shows tens of thousands of distinct CDR3 sequences, with roughly 9.7% occurring only once. The time point denotes: longitudinal time-point 2. Sequencing input: PBMCs. These receptors were obtained from a man under 40 in good health.

This clonotype was observed many times. The chain carries TRBV7-6 and TRBJ2-7; TRBD1 matches 8 bases. The CDR3 is made up of 14 amino acids. Germline-derived CDR1 and CDR2 are SGHVS and FNYEAQ. V lost 2 bases to trimming and J lost 3 bases; unmatched junction nucleotides: 3. The CDR3 DNA reads as TGTGCCAGCAGCTTACCAGGGGGCGTCTACGAGCAGTACTTC. It is translated as CASSLPGGVYEQYF.

This clonotype was detected ten times or more. This chain uses TRBV20-1 with TRBJ1-1; 8 nucleotides match TRBD1. Germline CDR1 reads DFQATT; CDR2 reads SNEGSKA (reference sequence). The V and J ends lost 2 bases and 3 bases, in that order; junction bases with no gene match: 17. This CDR3 contains 18 residues. The CDR3 DNA is TGCAGTGCTAGACCCGACAAGAGACAGGGGCGATGGTACACTGAAGCTTTCTTT. Translated, it gives CSARPDKRQGRWYTEAFF.

This clonotype was counted at least ten times. The chain links TRBV29-1 to TRBJ2-5, with a possible D match to TRBD2 (7 bases). The CDR3 totals 20 residues. Germline lookup yields CDR1 SQVTM and CDR2 ANQGSEA. CDR3 coding DNA: TGCAGTCAAGACCCGGGGCAGGGGCAGAAATTGCGGGAGCAATGGGAGACCCAGTACTTC. Protein: CSQDPGQGQKLREQWETQYF.

The sample holds many counts of this clonotype. The gene calls are TRBV12-3 or TRBV12-4 and TRBJ2-3; TRBD2 aligns across 8 bases. This CDR3 spans 15 amino acids. V lost 1 base, J lost 12 bases, and 12 bases stayed unmatched. The CDR3 bases are TGTGCCAGCAGTTTAGGGTCGGCCGGGAGGGCCCGACAGTATTTT. Amino acid sequence: CASSLGSAGRARQYF.

Turning to this clonotype: This could be a read error, since a much larger clone is one nucleotide away. The gene calls are TRBV29-1 and TRBJ2-1; 9 bases are shared with TRBD1. Germline values: CDR1 SQVTM, CDR2 ANQGSEA. The CDR3 extends over 15 amino acids. CDR3 sequence reads: CSVARTGVIYNERFF. CDR3 DNA sequence: TGCAGCGTTGCTAGGACAGGGGTGATTTACAATGAGCGGTTCTTC.

This clonotype was observed at least ten times. This rearrangement joins TRBV6-1 to TRBJ2-5, with 9 nucleotides matching TRBD1. The length of the CDR3 is 16 residues. The germline V gene encodes CDR1 MNHNS and CDR2 SASEGT. The ends lost 0 bases at V and 2 bases at J; junction bases unmatched: 4. The CDR3 DNA sequence: TGTGCCAGCAGTGAAGCGGTCGGGACAGGGCAAGAGACCCAGTACTTC. Translated, it gives CASSEAVGTGQETQYF.

At least ten counts were recorded for this clonotype. The CDR3 DNA follows: TGCGCCAGCAGCTCCAGGACAGGGGGTTCCTATGGCTACACCTTC. Amino acid sequence: CASSSRTGGSYGYTF. The chain carries TRBV5-1 and TRBJ1-2, with 10 bases matching TRBD1. Germline CDR1 and CDR2: SGHRS and YFSETQ. With 3 bases clipped from V and 4 bases from J, the junction kept 6 bases outside the gene matches. The CDR3 contains 15 residues.

This clonotype showed up many times. DNA of the CDR3: TGTGCCAGCAGTCCGGGGGGGCAGCCGTCAGCCAAAAACATTCAGTACTTC. Its translation: CASSPGGQPSAKNIQYF. The chain has TRBV28 and TRBJ2-4, with 8 bases matching TRBD2. Germline V gene data show CDR1 as MDHEN and CDR2 as SYDVKM. The CDR3 length is 17 residues. Trimming at V came to 5 bases and at J to 0 bases, leaving 9 bases not matched to a gene.

In its sample, this clonotype was seen many times. The chain couples TRBV4-1 to TRBJ1-5; D is undetermined. The CDR3 length is 17 residues. Germline V gene sequence: CDR1 MGHRA, CDR2 YSYEKL. V shed 0 bases and J shed 0 bases, with 12 bases lying between them. CDR3 protein: CASSQDDTGSSNQPQHF. In DNA form, the CDR3 reads TGCGCCAGCAGCCAAGATGATACGGGTTCTAGCAATCAGCCCCAGCATTTT.

Many counts were recorded for this clonotype. CDR3 region: CASSVGWTVDYGYTF. The CDR3 DNA sequence: TGTGCCAGCAGCGTAGGGTGGACAGTTGACTATGGCTACACCTTC. This chain connects TRBV9 to TRBJ1-2; weak D call: TRBD1 (6 bases). The CDR3 is 15 residues long. Germline lookup yields CDR1 SGDLS and CDR2 YYNGEE. The V end lost 0 bases, the J end lost 3 bases, and 12 bases lay between the germline ends.

Ten or more counts support this clonotype. The V and J genes are TRBV29-1 and TRBJ1-1; D gene uncertain. Germline assignment: CDR1 SQVTM and CDR2 ANQGSEA. With 0 bases removed from V and 0 bases from J, the gap between germline ends came to 11 bases. The CDR3 contains 15 residues. CDR3 protein: CSVEDLRVMNTEAFF. CDR3 DNA: TGCAGCGTTGAAGATCTAAGAGTAATGAACACTGAAGCTTTCTTT.

In its sample, this clonotype was seen many times. The chain employs TRBV6-2 or TRBV6-3 and TRBJ1-6; the D gene is possibly TRBD1 (6 bases). Trimming took 4 bases from V and 13 from J, leaving 11 bases between them. Germline V gene data show CDR1 as MNHEY and CDR2 as SVGEGT. The CDR3 totals 12 residues. The CDR3 coding sequence is TGTGCCAGCAGTTGGAAAACAGGGCCCCTCCACTTT. Translating gives CASSWKTGPLHF.